What follows are 4 T cell receptor beta chains derived from one specimen sequenced in a study of blood T cell repertoires in COVID-19. The assay was immunoSEQ multiplex PCR, and TCRdb's table has in-frame clones only and misses some. The table lists about 7,700 clones, around 88% of them singletons. Sequenced sample: peripheral blood. The origin of the receptors is a woman aged 50 to 60 with active or convalescent COVID-19.

The chain carries TRBV7-9 and TRBJ1-2; TRBD1 matches at 7 bases. CDR3 size: 13 residues. The germline CDR1 and CDR2 sequences are SEHNR and FQNEAQ (reference sequence). J was trimmed by 8 bases and V by 3 bases; bases with no gene match: 6. DNA for the CDR3: TGTGCCAGCAGCTTGGAGGGGGCTAGGGGCTACACCTTC. This sequence encodes CASSLEGARGYTF.

This chain links TRBV7-6 with TRBJ1-6; D perhaps matches TRBD1 (6 bases). This CDR3 has 14 residues. Germline assignment: CDR1 SGHVS and CDR2 FNYEAQ. Trimming removed 0 bases at V and 6 bases at J, with 6 bases between. The CDR3 sequence is CASSLAGGNSPLHF. DNA of the CDR3: TGTGCCAGCAGCTTAGCAGGGGGTAATTCACCCCTCCACTTT.

V is TRBV28 and J is TRBJ2-7; 12 bases are a match to TRBD1. The CDR3 extends over 18 amino acids. CDR1 MDHEN and CDR2 SYDVKM come from the germline V gene. Unmatched junction bases numbered 12, after V lost 6 bases and J lost 0 bases. CDR3 sequence (DNA): TGTGCCAGCAGACGGGACAGGGGGCGTAGGACTAGCTCCTACGAGCAGTACTTC. It translates to CASRRDRGRRTSSYEQYF.

Relative to its sample, this clone is large. The genes are TRBV19 and TRBJ2-7; a weak D match, TRBD2 (7 bases). This CDR3 region has 15 residues. V lost 5 bases and J lost 6, with 20 bases in between. Germline CDR1 and CDR2: LNHDA and SQIVND (reference sequence). Here the CDR3 DNA reads TGTGCCAGTAGTGGCACGTGGGGGGGGGCCGGCGAGCAGTACTTC. It translates to CASSGTWGGAGEQYF.